This T cell receptor (beta chain) was sequenced in a study of T-cell memory formation after mild COVID-19 (dated by TCRdb to the early 2020s). With respect to the entire study: TCR sequence clusters from the two donors were found to be largely donor specific. In a couple of donors, T-cell clones that expanded and contracted after mild COVID-19 were tracked by sequencing TCRalpha and TCRbeta repertoires over time. Two young, previously healthy adult volunteers, one female and one male, were included in the cohort.

The sample was run on an Illumina NovaSeq 6000. TCRalpha and TCRbeta cDNA libraries were constructed by 5'RACE with constant-segment primers, with sample barcodes and unique molecular identifiers being introduced. RNA was extracted from every sample with Trizol reagent. Library amplification was performed in two PCR steps, and a second sample barcode and Illumina TruSeq adapters were introduced in the second step. Sequencing of the libraries was done on an Illumina NovaSeq, producing 2 x 150 bp paired-end reads. For the original study's pipeline: With migec v1.2.7, reads were demultiplexed and then collapsed into UMI-guided consensus sequences. Using mixcr v2.1.11, UMI consensuses were aligned to TRA and TRB V and J templates and then assembled into clonotypes. A clonotype was counted as expanded or contracted only when both edgeR and NoisET called the clonotype significant, with the noise models trained on biological replicates. For edgeR calls, the cutoffs were a false discovery rate-adjusted p below 0.01 and a log2 fold-change threshold of 1. As an exploratory analysis of dynamics, PCA with hierarchical clustering was applied to max-normalized trajectories of the 1000 most abundant clonotypes. Separately sequenced CD4+ and CD8+ repertoires were used to assign a CD4 or CD8 phenotype to each responding clone. Through fastp at Q25 and MiXCR, TCRdb rebuilt clones from the public reads, retaining in-frame beta chains. For every CDR3 protein sequence, its rows merge into one entry that carries the most common genes and DNA. These V and J calls originate from TCRdb's pipeline instead of the authors' own analysis. The sample data list roughly 240,000 distinct CDR3 sequences, and around 15% of these were observed just once. The leading ten clones occupy roughly 23% of the sample.

Ficoll-Paque density gradient centrifugation was used to isolate PBMCs. CDR1 and CDR2 were assigned from the germline V gene as KGHDR and SFDVKD. The CDR3, cysteine through phenylalanine, is 13 amino acids long. This entry keeps only the CDR3 DNA: 39 bases, framed from base 1. V loses 6 bases, J loses 5 bases, and the germline ends lie 10 bases apart. On the study overall, not on this receptor specifically: Balanced CD4/CD8 phenotypes were observed for clones contracting from day 15 to 85, whereas a bias towards CD4+ was observed for a second wave of clones expanding from day 15 to 37. Contracting CD4+ clones were located mainly in the CM and EM memory subsets, whereas CD8+ clones were found to be enriched in EMRA. Only two mild cases were covered in the study, and larger cohorts including severe cases with pre-infection samples were considered necessary. SARS-CoV-2 specificity of the second-wave clones peaking on day 37 was not confirmed. Some responding clones were found in pre-infection memory, which suggests that pre-existing cross-reactive memory T cells took part in the SARS-CoV-2 response.

Details on this clonotype: The clone's antigen remains unknown. Base qualities are missing; no much larger clone stands one base away.

The receptor's source is a man in his late teens or twenties who had mild COVID-19 (a few samples of this study predate the infection). The sample titles of this study are shuffled in the database, so cell type and time point are left out; the donor was told from shared clones. The sample comprised PBMCs or a T cell subset sorted from them (not recorded which). The rearranged segments are TRBV24-1 and TRBJ2-1, with the D gene too uncertain to name. The bases read TGTGCCACCAGTCAAGAACAGCACAATGAGCAGTTCTTC. This codes for CATSQEQHNEQFF.